This T cell receptor beta chain was obtained from a study of Graves' ophthalmopathy and Graves' hyperthyroidism. The CDR3 is made up of 15 amino acids. Germline loops: CDR1 KGHDR, CDR2 SFDVKD. V lost 1 base and J lost 6; bases outside the gene matches: 3. Transcripts of RNA were the source for amplifying TCR beta CDR3 regions. The workflow started with a first-round RT-PCR run with HTBI primers and then moved on to a second-round multiplex PCR. From the multiplex PCR reads, TCRdb called clonotypes with MiXCR, one entry per CDR3 protein. The sample yields under 400,000 distinct CDR3 sequences, roughly 16% seen once. The sample holds many counts of this clonotype.

The V and J genes are TRBV24-1 and TRBJ2-2; 8 positions agree with TRBD1. Specimen: peripheral blood. The source is an adult man with Graves' ophthalmopathy. CDR3 in DNA: TGTGCCACCAGTGATTTTCCACAGGGGGCCGGGGAGCTGTTTTTT. It specifies CATSDFPQGAGELFF.